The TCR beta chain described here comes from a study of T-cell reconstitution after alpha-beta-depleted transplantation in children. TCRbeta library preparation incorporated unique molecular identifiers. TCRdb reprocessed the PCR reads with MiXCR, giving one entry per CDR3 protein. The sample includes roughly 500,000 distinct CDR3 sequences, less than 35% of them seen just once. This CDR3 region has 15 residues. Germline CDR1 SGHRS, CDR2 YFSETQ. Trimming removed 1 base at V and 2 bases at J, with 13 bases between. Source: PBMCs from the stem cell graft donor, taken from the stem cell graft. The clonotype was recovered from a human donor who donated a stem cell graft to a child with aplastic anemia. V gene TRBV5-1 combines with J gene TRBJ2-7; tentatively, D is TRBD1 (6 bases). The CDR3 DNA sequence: TGCGCCAGCAGCTTGAAGGGGGTCGGAGCCTACGAGCAGTACTTC. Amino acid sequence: CASSLKGVGAYEQYF.